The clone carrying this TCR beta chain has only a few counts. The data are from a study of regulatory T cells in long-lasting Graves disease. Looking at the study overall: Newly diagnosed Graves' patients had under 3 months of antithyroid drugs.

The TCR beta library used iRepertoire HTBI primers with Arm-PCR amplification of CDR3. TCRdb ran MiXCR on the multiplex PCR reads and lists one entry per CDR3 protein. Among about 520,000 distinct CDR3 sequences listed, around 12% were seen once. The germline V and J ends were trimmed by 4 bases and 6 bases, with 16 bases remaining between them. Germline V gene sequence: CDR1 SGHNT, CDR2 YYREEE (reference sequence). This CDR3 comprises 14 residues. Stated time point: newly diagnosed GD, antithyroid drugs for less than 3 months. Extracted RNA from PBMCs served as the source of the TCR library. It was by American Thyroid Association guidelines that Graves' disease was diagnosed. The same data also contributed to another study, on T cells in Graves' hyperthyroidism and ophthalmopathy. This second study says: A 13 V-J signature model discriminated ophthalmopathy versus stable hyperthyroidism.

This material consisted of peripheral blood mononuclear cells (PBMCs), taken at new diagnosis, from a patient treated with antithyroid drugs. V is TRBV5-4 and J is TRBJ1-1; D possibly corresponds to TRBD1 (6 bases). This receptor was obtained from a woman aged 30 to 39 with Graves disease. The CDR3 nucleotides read TGTGCCAGCAGCCTGGGACATTTAACTTCTGAAGCTTTCTTT. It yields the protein CASSLGHLTSEAFF.